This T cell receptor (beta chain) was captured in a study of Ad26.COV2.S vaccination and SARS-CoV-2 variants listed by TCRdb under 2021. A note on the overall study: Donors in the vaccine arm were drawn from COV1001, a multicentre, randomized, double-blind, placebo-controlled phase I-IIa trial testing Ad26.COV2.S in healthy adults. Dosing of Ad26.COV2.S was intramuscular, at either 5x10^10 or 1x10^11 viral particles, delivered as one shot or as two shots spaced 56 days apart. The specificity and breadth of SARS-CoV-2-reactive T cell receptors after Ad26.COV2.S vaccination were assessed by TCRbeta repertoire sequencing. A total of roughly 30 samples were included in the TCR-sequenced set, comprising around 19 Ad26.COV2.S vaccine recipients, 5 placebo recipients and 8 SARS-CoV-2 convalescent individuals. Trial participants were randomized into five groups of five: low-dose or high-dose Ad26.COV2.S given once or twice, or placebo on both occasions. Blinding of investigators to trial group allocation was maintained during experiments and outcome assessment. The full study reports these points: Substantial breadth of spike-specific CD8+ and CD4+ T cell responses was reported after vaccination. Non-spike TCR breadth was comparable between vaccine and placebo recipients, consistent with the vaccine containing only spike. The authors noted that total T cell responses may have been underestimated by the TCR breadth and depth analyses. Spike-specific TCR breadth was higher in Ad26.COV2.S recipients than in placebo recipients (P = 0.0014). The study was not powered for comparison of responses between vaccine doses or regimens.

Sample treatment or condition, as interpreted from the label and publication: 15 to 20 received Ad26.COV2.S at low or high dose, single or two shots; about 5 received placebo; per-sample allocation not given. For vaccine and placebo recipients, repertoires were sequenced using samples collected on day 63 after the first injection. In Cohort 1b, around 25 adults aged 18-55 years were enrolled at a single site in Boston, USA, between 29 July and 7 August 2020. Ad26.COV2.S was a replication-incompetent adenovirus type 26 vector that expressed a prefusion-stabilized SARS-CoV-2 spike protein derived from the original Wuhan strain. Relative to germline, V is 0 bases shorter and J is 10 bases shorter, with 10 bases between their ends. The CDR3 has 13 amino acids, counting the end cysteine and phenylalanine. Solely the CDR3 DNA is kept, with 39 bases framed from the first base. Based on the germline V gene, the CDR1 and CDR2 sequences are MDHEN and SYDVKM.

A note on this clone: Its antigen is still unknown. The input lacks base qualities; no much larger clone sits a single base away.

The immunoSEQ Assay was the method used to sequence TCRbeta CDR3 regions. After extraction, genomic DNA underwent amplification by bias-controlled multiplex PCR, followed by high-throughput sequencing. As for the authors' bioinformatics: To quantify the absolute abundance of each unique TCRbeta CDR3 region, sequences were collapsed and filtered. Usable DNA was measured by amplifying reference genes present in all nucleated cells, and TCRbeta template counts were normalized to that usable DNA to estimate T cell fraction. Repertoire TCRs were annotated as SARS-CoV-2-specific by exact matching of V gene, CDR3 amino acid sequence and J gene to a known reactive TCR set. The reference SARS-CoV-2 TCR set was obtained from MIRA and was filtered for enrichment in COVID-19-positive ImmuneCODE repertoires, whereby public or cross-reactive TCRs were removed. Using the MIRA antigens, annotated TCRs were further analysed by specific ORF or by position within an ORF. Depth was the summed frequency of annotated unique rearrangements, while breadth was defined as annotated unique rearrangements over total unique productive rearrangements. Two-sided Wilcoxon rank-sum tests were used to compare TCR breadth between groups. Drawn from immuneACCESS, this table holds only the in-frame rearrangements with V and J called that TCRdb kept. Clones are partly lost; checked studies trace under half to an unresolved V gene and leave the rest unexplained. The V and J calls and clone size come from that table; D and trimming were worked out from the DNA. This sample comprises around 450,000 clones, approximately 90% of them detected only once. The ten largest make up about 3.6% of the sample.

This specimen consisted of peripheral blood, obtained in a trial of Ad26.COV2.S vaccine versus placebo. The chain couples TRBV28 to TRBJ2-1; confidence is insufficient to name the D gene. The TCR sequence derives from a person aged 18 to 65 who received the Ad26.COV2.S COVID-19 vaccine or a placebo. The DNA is TGTGCCAGCAGTTTATGGACGCCCGGGGAGCAGTTCTTC. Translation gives CASSLWTPGEQFF.